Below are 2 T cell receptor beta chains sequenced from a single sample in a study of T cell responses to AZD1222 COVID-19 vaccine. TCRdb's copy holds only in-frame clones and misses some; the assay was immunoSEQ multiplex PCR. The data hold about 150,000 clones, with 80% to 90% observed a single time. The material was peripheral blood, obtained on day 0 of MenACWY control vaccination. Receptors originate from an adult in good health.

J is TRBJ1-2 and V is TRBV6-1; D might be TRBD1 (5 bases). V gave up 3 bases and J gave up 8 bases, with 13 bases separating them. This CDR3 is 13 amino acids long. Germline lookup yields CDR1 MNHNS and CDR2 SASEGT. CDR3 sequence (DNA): TGTGCCAGCAGTGATGTGGGGCGCCTCGGCTACACCTTC. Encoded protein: CASSDVGRLGYTF.

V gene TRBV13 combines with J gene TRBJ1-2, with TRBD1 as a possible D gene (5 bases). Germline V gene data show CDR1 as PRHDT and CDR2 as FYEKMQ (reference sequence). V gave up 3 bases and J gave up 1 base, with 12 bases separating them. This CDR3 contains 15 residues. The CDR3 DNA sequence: TGTGCCAGCAGCTTGGGGCGGGACCTTAACTATGGCTACACCTTC. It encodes CASSLGRDLNYGYTF.